Reported below is one T cell receptor (beta chain). What it binds is not known. This entry belongs to a study of T cell responses to AZD1222 COVID-19 vaccine. Study-level points and caveats: Spike as a whole was targeted by vaccine-associated CD4 TCRs, dominant at 160-218 and 743-854. At study baseline, merely six AZD1222 recipients were seropositive. Spike-specific TCR breadth and depth both grew after two AZD1222 doses. No repertoire was sampled before or during the peak T cell response, only after it.

The CDR3 is 13 amino acids. Per the germline V gene, CDR1 is SNHLY and CDR2 is FYNNEI. With 3 bases removed from V and 2 bases from J, the gap between germline ends came to 7 bases. TCRdb's table, derived via immunoSEQ multiplex PCR, lists solely in-frame clones and lacks some. This sample has nearly 110,000 clones; over 80% occur once, and the top ten carry 5.5% to 7%. The sequenced sample was peripheral blood, obtained 28 days after the second AZD1222 dose. This chain connects TRBV2 to TRBJ1-1; unclear D gene. The receptor's source is an adult who received the AZD1222 COVID-19 vaccine. CDR3 amino acids: CASSETVNTEAFF. In DNA, the CDR3 is TGTGCCAGCAGTGAGACCGTAAACACTGAAGCTTTCTTT.